The source of this T cell receptor (beta chain) is a study of blood T cell repertoires in COVID-19. Background on the study: The analysed material was cDNA or gDNA that came from T cells, B-cell-depleted T cells, or PBMCs.

Original handling: Amplified reference gene primers provided the basis for estimating nucleated cell counts. The table came from immunoSEQ multiplex PCR; TCRdb's copy has only in-frame clones and leaves some out. V and J calls and clone size are as listed in that table; D and trimming were resolved from the DNA. The data hold about 140,000 clones, with about 91% observed a single time. Sequencing was carried out using peripheral blood. This receptor was obtained from a woman in her sixties or seventies with acute or convalescent COVID-19.

CDR3 coding DNA: TGTGCCAGCAGCTCCGGGACAGGGTCGAGGAATGAGCAGTTCTTC. Translated, it gives CASSSGTGSRNEQFF. The chain links TRBV7-8 to TRBJ2-1, with 9 bases matching TRBD1. CDR3 size: 15 residues. Trimming took 4 bases from V and 7 from J; bases not matched to a gene: 8. Looked up from germline, CDR1 is SGHVS and CDR2 is FQNEAQ.